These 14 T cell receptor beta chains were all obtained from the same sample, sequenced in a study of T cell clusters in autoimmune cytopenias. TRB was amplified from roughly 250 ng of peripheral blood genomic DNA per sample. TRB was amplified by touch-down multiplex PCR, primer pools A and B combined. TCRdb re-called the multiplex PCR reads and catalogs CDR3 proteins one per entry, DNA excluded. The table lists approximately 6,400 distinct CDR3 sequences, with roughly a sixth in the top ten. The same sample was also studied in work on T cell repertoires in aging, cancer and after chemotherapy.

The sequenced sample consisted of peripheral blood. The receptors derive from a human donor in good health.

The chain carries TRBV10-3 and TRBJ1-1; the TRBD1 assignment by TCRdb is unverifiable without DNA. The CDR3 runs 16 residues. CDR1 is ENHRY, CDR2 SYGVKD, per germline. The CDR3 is CAISESKKGANTEAFF.

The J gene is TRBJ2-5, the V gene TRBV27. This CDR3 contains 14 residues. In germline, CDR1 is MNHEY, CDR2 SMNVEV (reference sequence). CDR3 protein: CASRVREYQETQYF.

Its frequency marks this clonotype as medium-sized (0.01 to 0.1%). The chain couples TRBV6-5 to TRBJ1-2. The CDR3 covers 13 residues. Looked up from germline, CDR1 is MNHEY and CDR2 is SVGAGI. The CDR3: CASRATTNYGYTF.

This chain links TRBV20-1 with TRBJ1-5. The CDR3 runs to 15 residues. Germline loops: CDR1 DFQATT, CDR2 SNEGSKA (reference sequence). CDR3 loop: CSARSVRTINQPQHF.

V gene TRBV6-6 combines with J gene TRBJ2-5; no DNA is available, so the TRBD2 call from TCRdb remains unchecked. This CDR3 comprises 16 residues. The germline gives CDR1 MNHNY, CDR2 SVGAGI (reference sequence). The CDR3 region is CASTRTSGGAGETQYF.

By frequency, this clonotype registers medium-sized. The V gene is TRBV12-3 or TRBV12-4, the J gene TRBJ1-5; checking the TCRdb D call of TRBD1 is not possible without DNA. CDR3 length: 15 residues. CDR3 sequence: CASSYRVGSNQPQHF.

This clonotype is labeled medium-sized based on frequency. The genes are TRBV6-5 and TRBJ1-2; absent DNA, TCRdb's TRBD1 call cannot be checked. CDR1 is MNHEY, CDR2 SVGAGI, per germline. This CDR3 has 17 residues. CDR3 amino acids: CASSYSASLGDRSGYTF.

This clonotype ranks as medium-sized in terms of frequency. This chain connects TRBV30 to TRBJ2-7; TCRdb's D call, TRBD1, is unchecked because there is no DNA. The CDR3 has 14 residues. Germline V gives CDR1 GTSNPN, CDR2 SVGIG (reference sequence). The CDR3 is CAWSRDSRSYEQYF.

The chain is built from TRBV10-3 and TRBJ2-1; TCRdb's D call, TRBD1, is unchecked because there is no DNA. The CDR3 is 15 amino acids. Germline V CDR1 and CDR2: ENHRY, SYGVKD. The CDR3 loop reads CAISETRTKGNEQFF.

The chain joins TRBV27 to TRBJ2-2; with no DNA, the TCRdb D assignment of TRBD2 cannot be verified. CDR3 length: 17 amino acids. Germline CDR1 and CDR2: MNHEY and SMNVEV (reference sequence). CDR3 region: CASSSSALAGYTGELFF.

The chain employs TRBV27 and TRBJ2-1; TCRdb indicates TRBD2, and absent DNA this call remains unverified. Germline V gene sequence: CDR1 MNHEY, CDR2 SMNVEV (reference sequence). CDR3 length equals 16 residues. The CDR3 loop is CASSQDYSGGYNEQFF.

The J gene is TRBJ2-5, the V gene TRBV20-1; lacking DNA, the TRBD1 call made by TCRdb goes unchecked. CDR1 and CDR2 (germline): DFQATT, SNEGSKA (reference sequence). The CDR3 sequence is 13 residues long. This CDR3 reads CSAGGQTQETQYF.

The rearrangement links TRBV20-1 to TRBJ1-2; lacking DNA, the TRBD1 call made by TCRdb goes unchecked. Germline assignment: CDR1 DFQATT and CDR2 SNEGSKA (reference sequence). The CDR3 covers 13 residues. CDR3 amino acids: CSARAADSYGYTF.

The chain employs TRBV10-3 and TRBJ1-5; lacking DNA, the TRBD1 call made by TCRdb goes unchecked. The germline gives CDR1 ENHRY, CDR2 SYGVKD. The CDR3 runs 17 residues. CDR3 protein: CAISGGDRGLSNQPQHF.